This is a list of T cell receptor beta chains from one sample in a study of T cells in Graves' hyperthyroidism and ophthalmopathy. One entry per CDR3 protein results from TCRdb running MiXCR on the multiplex PCR reads. This sample yields around 340,000 distinct CDR3 sequences, of which roughly 23% are seen a single time; 50% belongs to the top ten. The source material was blood. The source is a woman between 50 and 59 years old with Graves' hyperthyroidism. The CDR3 runs from the conserved cysteine through the conserved F or W. The D gene is left open where the match is weak.

>TRBJ1-5|.|TRBV5-1
CASSLVGGERQPQHF
>TRBJ2-3|TRBD2|TRBV27
CASSLGSGRTDTQYF
>TRBJ2-7|.|TRBV10-3
CAISEGQGGEQYF
>TRBJ1-1|TRBD1|TRBV18
CASSEMLGTGKGNTEAFF
>TRBJ1-5|TRBD1|TRBV28
CASSFIQGATSNQPQHF
>TRBJ1-2|.|TRBV12-3/TRBV12-4
CASSLGHYGYTF
>TRBJ2-4|TRBD1|TRBV11-2
CASTDGTAHKNIQYF
>TRBJ1-1|.|TRBV3-1
CASSQERGGMNTEAFF
>TRBJ2-3|TRBD2|TRBV7-3
CASSLTKRGGTDTQYF
>TRBJ2-3|.|TRBV6-4
CASSETHRLTDTQYF
>TRBJ2-7|.|TRBV4-1
CASSQGQGGMHYEQYF
>TRBJ2-1|TRBD2|TRBV12-3/TRBV12-4
CASSPLAGGDNEQFF
>TRBJ1-2|.|TRBV5-4
CASSPGQYKYNYGYTF
>TRBJ2-1|.|TRBV20-1
CSARAPSGGPAIEQFF
>TRBJ2-6|.|TRBV20-1
CSATGWGAGANVLTF
>TRBJ2-6|.|TRBV20-1
CSAEPYESSGANVLTF
>TRBJ2-1|TRBD1|TRBV20-1
CSAKSPRDRGSDEQFF
>TRBJ2-5|.|TRBV7-9
CASSLGEYQETQYF
>TRBJ1-1|.|TRBV10-3
CAIRTTDNTEAFF
>TRBJ2-7|.|TRBV5-5
CASSSFRAYEQYF
>TRBJ1-2|TRBD1|TRBV2
CASSPSTGGTDGYTF
>TRBJ2-7|.|TRBV29-1
CSGGISLFEQYF
>TRBJ2-7|.|TRBV11-2
CASSSGYEQYF
>TRBJ2-5|TRBD1|TRBV29-1
CSMSPGTGVETQYF
>TRBJ1-5|.|TRBV12-3/TRBV12-4
CASSLGQGGNQPQHF
>TRBJ2-7|TRBD2|TRBV5-5
CASSAGTSEPYEQYF
>TRBJ2-2|.|TRBV6-6
CASSYSRGRGELFF
>TRBJ2-7|.|TRBV12-3/TRBV12-4
CASSLQLYEQYF
>TRBJ1-1|.|TRBV6-2/TRBV6-3
CASSYRGPRGAEAFF
>TRBJ1-3|.|TRBV12-3/TRBV12-4
CASSLAAISGNTIYF
>TRBJ2-3|TRBD2|TRBV7-9
CTSGPGLAGAGDTQYF
>TRBJ2-3|.|TRBV2
CASSAEQVSTDTQYF
>TRBJ1-2|TRBD1|TRBV12-3/TRBV12-4
CASSRTGQLNYGYTF
>TRBJ1-1|.|TRBV3-1
CASSPTPLTEAFF
>TRBJ2-7|TRBD1|TRBV2
CASSGDRGEQYF
>TRBJ2-1|.|TRBV2
CASSDRWQGPNNEQFF
>TRBJ1-1|.|TRBV30
CAWSAPPPSNRVEAFF
>TRBJ2-6|.|TRBV7-8
CASSHRTEAVVGANVLTF
>TRBJ2-7|TRBD1|TRBV28
CASSLWGQGASYEQYF
>TRBJ1-5|.|TRBV6-5
CASSYSGRDRQPQHF
>TRBJ2-5|.|TRBV15
CATSRDLAEETQYF
>TRBJ2-5|TRBD2|TRBV5-1
CASSWGGAQETQYF
>TRBJ1-6|TRBD1|TRBV12-3/TRBV12-4
CASRDRGRNSPLHF
>TRBJ2-2|TRBD1|TRBV7-2
CASSGTGVVGTGELFF
>TRBJ2-7|.|TRBV12-3/TRBV12-4
CASSLQETYEQYF
>TRBJ1-4|TRBD1|TRBV10-3
CAISMGQGTEKLFF
>TRBJ1-1|TRBD1|TRBV30
CAWSVGQGNTEAFF
>TRBJ2-2|.|TRBV5-1
CASSRGLALNTGELFF
>TRBJ2-1|TRBD2|TRBV7-3
CASSSGTSGSYNEQFF
>TRBJ2-2|.|TRBV27
CASSLFPTVTGTGELFF
>TRBJ2-4|.|TRBV3-1
CASSQDLSGVGAKNIQYF
>TRBJ1-2|TRBD1|TRBV5-1
CASSPSGQRLFNGYTF
>TRBJ2-2|TRBD1|TRBV11-2
CASSARDRGSGELFF
>TRBJ2-7|.|TRBV4-1
CASSQLRRSSGAVYEQYF
>TRBJ2-3|.|TRBV20-1
CSAPTRATDTQYF
>TRBJ1-1|.|TRBV7-3
CASRPDGNTEAFF
>TRBJ2-7|.|TRBV7-9
CASSPAHGNIYEQYF
>TRBJ2-2|TRBD1|TRBV7-8
CASSLVSRGLTGELFF